The text below deals with one TCR beta chain. This sample was included in a study of blood T cell repertoires in COVID-19. TCRdb keeps only in-frame clones here, not all; method: immunoSEQ multiplex PCR. This table has about 29,000 clones, over 75% appearing once. This CDR3 spans 13 amino acids. V was trimmed by 6 bases and J by 1 base, leaving 9 bases between them. From germline, CDR1 is WNHNN and CDR2 SYGVQD (reference sequence). Sample: peripheral blood. The sequence derives from a woman in her 70s with active or convalescent COVID-19. The chain combines TRBV10-1 with TRBJ2-5; D is unclear. DNA of the CDR3: TGCGCCAGCAGGAGGTCACCCCAAGAGACCCAGTACTTC. Residues: CASRRSPQETQYF.